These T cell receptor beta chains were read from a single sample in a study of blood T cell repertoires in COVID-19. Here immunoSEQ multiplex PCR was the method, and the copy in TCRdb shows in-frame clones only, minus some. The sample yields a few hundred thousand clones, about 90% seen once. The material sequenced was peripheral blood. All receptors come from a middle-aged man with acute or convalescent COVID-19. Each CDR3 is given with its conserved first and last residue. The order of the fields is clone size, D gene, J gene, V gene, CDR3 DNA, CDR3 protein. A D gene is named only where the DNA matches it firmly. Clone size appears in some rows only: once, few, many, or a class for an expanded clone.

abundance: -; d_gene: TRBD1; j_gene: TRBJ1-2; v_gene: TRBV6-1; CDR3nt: TGTGCCAGCAGTGAACCCGGCGACAGGGCTAGCACCTTC; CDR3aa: CASSEPGDRASTF
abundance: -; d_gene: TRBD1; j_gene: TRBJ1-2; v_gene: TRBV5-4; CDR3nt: TGTGCCAGCAACCTAGGGACAGGCCCATCTATGGAGTTC; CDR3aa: CASNLGTGPSMEF
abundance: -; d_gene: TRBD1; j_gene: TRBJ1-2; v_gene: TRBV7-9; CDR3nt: TGTGCCAGCAGCTCCACAGGGGGCCCGAACTATGGCTACACCTTC; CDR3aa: CASSSTGGPNYGYTF
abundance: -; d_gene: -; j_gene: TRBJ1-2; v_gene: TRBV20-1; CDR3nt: TGCAGTGCTAGAGACAGGGGCTACACCTTC; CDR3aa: CSARDRGYTF
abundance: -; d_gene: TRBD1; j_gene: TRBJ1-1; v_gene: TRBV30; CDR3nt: TGTGCCTGGGGTCTTGGACAGGCGGACACTGAAGCTTTCTTT; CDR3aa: CAWGLGQADTEAFF
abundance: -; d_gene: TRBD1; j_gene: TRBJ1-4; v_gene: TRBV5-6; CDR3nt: TGTGCCAGCAGCCTGCTGACAGGGGCGAGAAGACTGTTTTTT; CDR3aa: CASSLLTGARRLFF
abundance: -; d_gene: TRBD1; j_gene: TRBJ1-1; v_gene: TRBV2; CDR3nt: TGTGCCAGCAGTGAAGACAGGGGGTTGGCTGAAGCTTTCTTT; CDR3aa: CASSEDRGLAEAFF
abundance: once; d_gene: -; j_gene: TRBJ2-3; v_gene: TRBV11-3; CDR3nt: TGTGCCAGCAGCCGAACCAGGGGTTTCGATGGAGATACGCAGTATTTT; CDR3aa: CASSRTRGFDGDTQYF
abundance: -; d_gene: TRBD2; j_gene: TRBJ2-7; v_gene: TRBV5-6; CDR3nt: TGTGCCAGCAGTACGGGGACTAGTCTTTACGAGCAGTACTTC; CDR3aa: CASSTGTSLYEQYF
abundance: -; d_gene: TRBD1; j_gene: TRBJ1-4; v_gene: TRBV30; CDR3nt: TGTGCCTGGGCACCGGGGGGACAGGCCCGACTGTTTTTT; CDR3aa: CAWAPGGQARLFF
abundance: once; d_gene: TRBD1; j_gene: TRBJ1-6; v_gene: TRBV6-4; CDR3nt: TGTGCCAGCGGGGACAGTGCTAATTCACCCCTCCACTTT; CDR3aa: CASGDSANSPLHF
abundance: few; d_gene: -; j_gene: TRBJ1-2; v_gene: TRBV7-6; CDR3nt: TGTGCCAGCAGCCCCCGACTGCGGCCCCCGGGTGGCTACACCTTC; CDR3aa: CASSPRLRPPGGYTF
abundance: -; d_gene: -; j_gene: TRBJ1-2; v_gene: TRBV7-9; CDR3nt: TGTGCCAGCAGCTTAAGAGGACAGAGTAACTATGGCTACACCTTC; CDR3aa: CASSLRGQSNYGYTF
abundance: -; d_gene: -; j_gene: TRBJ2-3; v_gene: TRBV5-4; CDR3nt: TGTGCCAGCAAGCCGTGGGGGACAAGGACAGATACGCAGTATTTT; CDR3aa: CASKPWGTRTDTQYF
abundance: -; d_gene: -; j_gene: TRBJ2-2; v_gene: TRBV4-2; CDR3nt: TGTGCCAGCAGCCAAGATCAAGGGGGGGCCACCGGGGAGCTGTTTTTT; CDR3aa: CASSQDQGGATGELFF
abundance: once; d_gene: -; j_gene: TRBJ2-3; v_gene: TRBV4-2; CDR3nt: TGTGCCAGCAGCCAAGATCGAGGAGCAGCAGATACGCAGTATTTT; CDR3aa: CASSQDRGAADTQYF
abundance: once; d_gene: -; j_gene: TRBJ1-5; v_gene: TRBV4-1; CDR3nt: TGCGCCAGCAGCACTTATAGCAATCAGCCCCAGCATTTT; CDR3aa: CASSTYSNQPQHF
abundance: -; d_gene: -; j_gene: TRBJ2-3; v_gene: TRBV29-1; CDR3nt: TGCAGCGTCGGTGGACAAAGCACAGATACGCAGTATTTT; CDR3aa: CSVGGQSTDTQYF
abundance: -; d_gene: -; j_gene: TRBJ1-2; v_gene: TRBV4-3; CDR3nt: TGCGCCAGCAGCCAAGACGCTGCGGGGGGCTATGGCTACACCTTC; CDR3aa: CASSQDAAGGYGYTF
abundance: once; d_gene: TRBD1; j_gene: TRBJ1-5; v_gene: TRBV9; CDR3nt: TGTGCCAGCAGCGCCTATCCCGACAGGGAGTTCCAGCCCCAGCATTTT; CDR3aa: CASSAYPDREFQPQHF
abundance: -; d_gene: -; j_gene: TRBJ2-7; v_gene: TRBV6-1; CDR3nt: TGTGCCAGCAGTGATCGGGGTGCCTACGAGCAGTACTTC; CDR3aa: CASSDRGAYEQYF
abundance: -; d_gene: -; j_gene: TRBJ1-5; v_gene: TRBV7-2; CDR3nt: TGTGCCAGCAGCTCCAACACCAATCAGCCCCAGCATTTT; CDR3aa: CASSSNTNQPQHF
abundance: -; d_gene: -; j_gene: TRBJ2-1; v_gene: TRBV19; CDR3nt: TGTGCCAGTAGTATGTTGGGGGCTGACCAGAATAATGAGCAGTTCTTC; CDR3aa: CASSMLGADQNNEQFF